This TCR beta chain was identified in a study of identical twins (dated by TCRdb to about 2016). Regarding the study in general: To test whether fetal clonotypes persist, the study used deep sequencing on TCR alpha and beta repertoires from monozygotic twins, unrelated adults of various ages, and cord blood. Replicate twin experiments were performed at different times using different library preparation protocols to rule out contamination. Broader findings and caveats from the paper: Zero-insertion analyses could be partly confounded by invariant T cells such as MAIT and iNKT, though diverse VJ usage argued against such confounding for most clonotypes. Compared with coincidental sharing between unrelated individuals, out-of-frame TCR alpha sequences shared between twins had an excess of sequences with low generation probability. In monozygotic twins, out-of-frame TCR alpha sharing was systematically underestimated by recombination models, although the models agreed with sharing between unrelated individuals. In beta out-of-frame sequences, excess twin sharing was weaker, because having fewer shared sequences lowered the signal-to-noise ratio. Conclusions relied on cross-sectional statistical analysis, since the same donors could not be followed over many years. Abundant cord blood beta clonotypes carried fewer insertions; young adult naive repertoires showed a weaker similar trend, while memory repertoires showed none.

All donors were healthy Caucasians. The CDR3 starts with the cysteine, ends with the phenylalanine, and has 16 residues. The kept DNA is CDR3 alone, 48 bases in frame from the first base. Germline trimming: 5 bases from V, 3 bases from J; junction bases outside gene matches: 11. As encoded in the germline V gene, CDR1 is SNHLY while CDR2 is FYNNEI. Receptors were amplified or captured by 5' RACE. Sequenced using an Illumina HiSeq 2000. A universal primer binding site was introduced by template switching, and a unique molecular identifier was present in the final cDNA, enabling accurate counting of TCR cDNA molecules. Specific primers in the conserved constant-segment region were used to synthesize first-strand cDNA for the TCR alpha and beta chains. Each cDNA library was double barcoded, with a SMART-Mk sample barcode plus Illumina barcodes, to control for contamination. TruSeq adapter sequences, together with Illumina sample barcodes, were added in two successive PCR steps. TCR alpha and beta cDNA libraries were sequenced on the Illumina HiSeq platform with custom primers. The authors' analysis ran thus. Raw reads were processed with MiGEC to extract unique molecular identifiers, and MiXCR was used to determine CDR3 positions. Recombination models were inferred per individual with the repgenHMM and IGoR tools using an EM algorithm. The analysis of shared clonotypes was done with the tcR package in R, with sharing normalized by the product of cloneset sizes. To study raw recombination without the effects of thymic and clonal selection, out-of-frame nonproductive sequences were analyzed. The public reads were reprocessed in TCRdb via fastp at Q25 and MiXCR, keeping in-frame beta chains. One record per CDR3 amino acid sequence lists the most common genes and DNA. In this record, the V and J calls reflect TCRdb's handling and not the investigators' own analysis. The sample profile shows roughly 1,500,000 distinct CDR3 sequences; about 32% of them were found once. The ten biggest clones cover roughly 0.3% of the sample.

There are a few counts of this clonotype. The clone's antigen remains unknown. No per-base quality is available; no much larger clone lies one base away. This sequence uses TRBV2 and TRBJ1-2; 8 of the junction bases match TRBD1. The sample consisted of cord blood. This sequence was found in a newborn girl in good health. For the CDR3, the sequence is CASSKGRPGQDYGYTF. The DNA reads TGTGCCAGCAGTAAGGGGAGACCGGGACAGGACTATGGCTACACCTTC. Beyond the CDR3, the reference TRBV2 and TRBJ1-2 genes provide the residues; the full variable domain reads: EPEVTQTPSHQVTQMGQEVILRCVPISNHLYFYWYRQILGQKVEFLVSFYNNEISEKSEIFDDQFSVERPDGSNFTLKIRSTKLEDSAMYFCASSKGRPGQDYGYTFGSGTRLTVV.